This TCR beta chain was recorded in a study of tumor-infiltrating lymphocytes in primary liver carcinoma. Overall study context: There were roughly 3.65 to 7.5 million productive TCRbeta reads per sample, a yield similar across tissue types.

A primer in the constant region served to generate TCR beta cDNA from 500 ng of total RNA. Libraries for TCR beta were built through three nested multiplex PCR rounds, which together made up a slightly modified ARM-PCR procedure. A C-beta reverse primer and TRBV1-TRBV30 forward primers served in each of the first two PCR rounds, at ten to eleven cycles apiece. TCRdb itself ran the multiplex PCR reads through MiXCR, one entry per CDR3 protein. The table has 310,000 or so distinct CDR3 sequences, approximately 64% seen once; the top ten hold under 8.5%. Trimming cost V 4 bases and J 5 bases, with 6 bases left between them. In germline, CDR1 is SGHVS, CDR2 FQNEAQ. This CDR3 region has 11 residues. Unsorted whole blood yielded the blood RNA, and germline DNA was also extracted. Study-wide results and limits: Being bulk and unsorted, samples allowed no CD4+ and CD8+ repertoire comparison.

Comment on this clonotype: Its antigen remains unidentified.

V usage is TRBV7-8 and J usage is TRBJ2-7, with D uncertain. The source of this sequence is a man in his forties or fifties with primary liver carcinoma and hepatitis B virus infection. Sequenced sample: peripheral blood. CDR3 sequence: CASSYVDEQYF. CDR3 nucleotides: TGTGCCAGCAGCTACGTGGACGAGCAGTACTTC.